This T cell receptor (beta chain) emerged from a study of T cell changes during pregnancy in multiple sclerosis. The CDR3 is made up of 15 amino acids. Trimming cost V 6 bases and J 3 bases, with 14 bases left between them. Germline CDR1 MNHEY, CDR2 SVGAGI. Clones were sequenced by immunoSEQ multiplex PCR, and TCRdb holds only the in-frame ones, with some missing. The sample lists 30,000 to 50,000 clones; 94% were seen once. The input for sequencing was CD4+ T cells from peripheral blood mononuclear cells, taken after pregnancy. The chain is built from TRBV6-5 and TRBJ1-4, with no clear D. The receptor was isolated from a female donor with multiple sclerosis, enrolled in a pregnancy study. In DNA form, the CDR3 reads TGTGCCAGCAGATCAGCGGGCCTCTCTAATGAAAAACTGTTTTTT. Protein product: CASRSAGLSNEKLFF.